Shown below are 2 T cell receptor beta chains from a single sample sequenced in a study of blood T cell repertoires in COVID-19. Profiling relied on immunoSEQ multiplex PCR, and the TCRdb table lists in-frame clones only, not all of them. The sample shows roughly 250,000 clones, 83% of them seen only once. The material sequenced was peripheral blood. The origin of the receptors is a middle-aged man with active or convalescent COVID-19.

CDR3 nucleotides: TGTGCCAGCAGCGGAACGGGGGGCACTCAGCCCCAGCATTTT. It translates to CASSGTGGTQPQHF. The chain links TRBV9 to TRBJ1-5, with D possibly matching TRBD1 (6 bases). V lost 3 bases and J 6 bases, leaving 13 bases between the germline ends. The CDR3 is made up of 14 amino acids. CDR1 is SGDLS, CDR2 YYNGEE, per germline.

This chain joins TRBV18 and TRBJ2-7; no firm D call. Germline V gene lookup returns CDR1 KGHSH and CDR2 LQKENI. V shed 4 bases and J shed 2 bases, with 6 bases lying between them. This CDR3 comprises 12 residues. CDR3 coding DNA: TGTGCCAGCTCACTCCAGACCTACGAGCAGTACTTC. Translation gives CASSLQTYEQYF.